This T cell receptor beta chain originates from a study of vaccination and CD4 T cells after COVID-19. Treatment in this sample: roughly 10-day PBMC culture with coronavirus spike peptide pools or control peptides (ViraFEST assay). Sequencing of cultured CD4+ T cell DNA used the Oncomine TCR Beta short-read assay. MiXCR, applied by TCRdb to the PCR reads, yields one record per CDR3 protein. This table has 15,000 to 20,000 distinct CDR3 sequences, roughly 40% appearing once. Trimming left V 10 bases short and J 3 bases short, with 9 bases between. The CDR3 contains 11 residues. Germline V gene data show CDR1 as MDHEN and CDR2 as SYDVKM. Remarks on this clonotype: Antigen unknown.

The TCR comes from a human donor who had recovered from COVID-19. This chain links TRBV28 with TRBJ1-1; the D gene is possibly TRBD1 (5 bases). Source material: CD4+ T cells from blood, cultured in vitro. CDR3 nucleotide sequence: TGTGCCATCAAAGGGGACACTGAAGCTTTCTTT. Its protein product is CAIKGDTEAFF.